This T cell receptor beta chain stems from a study of CD8+ T cells in alopecia areata. The study's findings and limits: On tofacitinib, scalp clonality and expanded CD8+ clones among top 100 fell significantly.

The count of this clone is one. Its target is not known. Noted treatment: oral pan-JAK inhibitor, 5-10 mg twice daily. The germline V gene has CDR1 SGHAT and CDR2 FQNNGV. Trimming cost V 0 bases and J 4 bases; bases outside gene matches: 2. The CDR3 spans 16 residues. RNA, once extracted, was reverse transcribed into cDNA for use as the sequencing template. Clones were read by immunoSEQ multiplex PCR, and TCRdb kept only the in-frame ones, dropping some. The table includes 150,000 to 200,000 clones, approximately 61% detected once. The genes are TRBV11-2 and TRBJ1-6; TRBD1 aligns across 8 bases. The clonotype was recovered from a human donor with alopecia areata. This specimen was CD4+ T cells sorted from blood, taken at week 24, from a patient treated with tofacitinib. The CDR3 loop reads CASSLEGQGYNSPLHF. The CDR3 region has the DNA TGTGCCAGCAGCTTAGAAGGACAGGGTTATAATTCACCCCTCCACTTT.